Listed below are T cell receptor beta chains from one sample, sequenced in a study of identical twins. TCRdb re-derived calls from the 5' RACE reads in MiXCR, one entry per CDR3 protein. This sample has about 200,000 distinct CDR3 sequences, with 5.5% to 7.5% found just once. These same records also appear under a second study, on T cells expressing NK-cell markers.

The sequencing input was CD8+ T cells sorted from blood. These TCRs come from a woman between 18 and 29 years old in good health. CDR3s include the opening cysteine and the closing phenylalanine or tryptophan. Fields, in order: V gene, J gene, clone size, D gene, CDR3 length, CDR3 protein, CDR3 DNA. The D gene is left open where the match is weak. For some rows the clone size is stated as once, few or many, or as a class when expanded; others skip it.

v_call: TRBV3-1; j_call: TRBJ2-1; clone_size: many; d_call: NA; cdr3_length: 15; cdr3_aa: CASSQGPGQLNEQFF; cdr3_nt: TGTGCCAGCAGCCAAGGCCCGGGGCAATTAAATGAGCAGTTCTTC
v_call: TRBV7-9; j_call: TRBJ2-2; clone_size: once; d_call: NA; cdr3_length: 11; cdr3_aa: CASSWKGELFF; cdr3_nt: TGTGCCAGCAGCTGGAAGGGGGAGCTGTTTTTT
v_call: TRBV12-3/TRBV12-4; j_call: TRBJ2-7; clone_size: many; d_call: NA; cdr3_length: 14; cdr3_aa: CASSFTGDSYEQYF; cdr3_nt: TGTGCCAGCAGTTTTACGGGCGATAGCTACGAGCAGTACTTC
v_call: TRBV6-2/TRBV6-3; j_call: TRBJ1-5; clone_size: few; d_call: NA; cdr3_length: 14; cdr3_aa: CASSHPSDNQPQHF; cdr3_nt: TGTGCCAGCAGCCACCCTAGCGACAATCAGCCCCAGCATTTT
v_call: TRBV6-1; j_call: TRBJ2-7; clone_size: NA; d_call: NA; cdr3_length: 14; cdr3_aa: CASSTPDDTYEQYF; cdr3_nt: TGTGCCAGCAGTACCCCGGACGACACCTACGAGCAGTACTTC
v_call: TRBV12-3/TRBV12-4; j_call: TRBJ2-3; clone_size: many; d_call: TRBD2; cdr3_length: 16; cdr3_aa: CASSLTGTSVADTQYF; cdr3_nt: TGTGCCAGCAGTCTCACTGGGACTAGCGTTGCAGATACGCAGTATTTT
v_call: TRBV6-5; j_call: TRBJ1-2; clone_size: NA; d_call: NA; cdr3_length: 12; cdr3_aa: CASSRTNYGYTF; cdr3_nt: TGTGCCAGCAGTAGGACCAACTATGGCTACACCTTC
v_call: TRBV4-1; j_call: TRBJ2-7; clone_size: NA; d_call: TRBD1; cdr3_length: 16; cdr3_aa: CASSQGRGQGSHEQYF; cdr3_nt: TGCGCCAGCAGCCAAGGACGGGGACAGGGTTCGCACGAGCAGTACTTC
v_call: TRBV2; j_call: TRBJ1-1; clone_size: many; d_call: NA; cdr3_length: 11; cdr3_aa: CATAGSAGAFF; cdr3_nt: TGTGCCACTGCCGGGTCCGCGGGAGCTTTCTTT
v_call: TRBV4-1; j_call: TRBJ2-4; clone_size: few; d_call: TRBD2; cdr3_length: 19; cdr3_aa: CASSQDPPLSGTPKNIQYF; cdr3_nt: TGCGCCAGCAGCCAAGATCCCCCCCTTAGCGGGACCCCTAAAAACATTCAGTACTTC
v_call: TRBV11-2; j_call: TRBJ2-2; clone_size: few; d_call: TRBD2; cdr3_length: 16; cdr3_aa: CASSLAGAWGTGELFF; cdr3_nt: TGTGCCAGCAGCTTGGCGGGAGCATGGGGAACCGGGGAGCTGTTTTTT
v_call: TRBV7-6; j_call: TRBJ2-5; clone_size: NA; d_call: NA; cdr3_length: 16; cdr3_aa: CASSKRGAPLEETQYF; cdr3_nt: TGTGCCAGCAGCAAGAGGGGGGCCCCCCTGGAAGAGACCCAGTACTTC
v_call: TRBV27; j_call: TRBJ2-3; clone_size: many; d_call: NA; cdr3_length: 15; cdr3_aa: CASSLDAAGLDTQYF; cdr3_nt: TGTGCCAGCAGTTTAGACGCGGCGGGCTTAGATACGCAGTATTTT
v_call: TRBV7-9; j_call: TRBJ1-1; clone_size: many; d_call: TRBD1; cdr3_length: 17; cdr3_aa: CASSRSPSGQSNTEAFF; cdr3_nt: TGTGCCAGCAGCCGGAGCCCCTCGGGACAGTCGAACACTGAAGCTTTCTTT
v_call: TRBV6-5; j_call: TRBJ1-2; clone_size: NA; d_call: NA; cdr3_length: 16; cdr3_aa: CASSYQGKSPNYGYTF; cdr3_nt: TGTGCCAGCAGTTACCAGGGGAAGAGTCCTAACTATGGCTACACCTTC
v_call: TRBV5-6; j_call: TRBJ1-4; clone_size: few; d_call: NA; cdr3_length: 15; cdr3_aa: CASSLVASTNEKLFF; cdr3_nt: TGTGCCAGCAGCTTGGTGGCCAGCACTAATGAAAAACTGTTTTTT
v_call: TRBV27; j_call: TRBJ1-2; clone_size: NA; d_call: NA; cdr3_length: 13; cdr3_aa: CASSFGSRDGYTF; cdr3_nt: TGTGCCAGCAGTTTTGGGTCAAGGGATGGCTACACCTTC
v_call: TRBV20-1; j_call: TRBJ1-2; clone_size: NA; d_call: NA; cdr3_length: 11; cdr3_aa: CSATPTGGYTF; cdr3_nt: TGCAGTGCTACCCCGACGGGGGGCTACACCTTC
v_call: TRBV3-1; j_call: TRBJ2-6; clone_size: many; d_call: NA; cdr3_length: 15; cdr3_aa: CASSQVGSGANVLTF; cdr3_nt: TGTGCCAGCAGCCAAGTGGGGTCTGGGGCCAACGTCCTGACTTTC
v_call: TRBV7-9; j_call: TRBJ2-7; clone_size: many; d_call: NA; cdr3_length: 15; cdr3_aa: CASSLGRQVGGEQYF; cdr3_nt: TGTGCCAGCAGCTTAGGGAGGCAGGTGGGAGGCGAGCAGTACTTC
v_call: TRBV29-1; j_call: TRBJ1-2; clone_size: NA; d_call: NA; cdr3_length: 11; cdr3_aa: CSVRQDYGYTF; cdr3_nt: TGCAGCGTCCGACAGGACTATGGCTACACCTTC
v_call: TRBV5-1; j_call: TRBJ2-3; clone_size: few; d_call: TRBD2; cdr3_length: 17; cdr3_aa: CASSLEVLAGGRDTQYF; cdr3_nt: TGCGCCAGCAGCTTGGAAGTACTAGCGGGGGGGCGAGATACGCAGTATTTT